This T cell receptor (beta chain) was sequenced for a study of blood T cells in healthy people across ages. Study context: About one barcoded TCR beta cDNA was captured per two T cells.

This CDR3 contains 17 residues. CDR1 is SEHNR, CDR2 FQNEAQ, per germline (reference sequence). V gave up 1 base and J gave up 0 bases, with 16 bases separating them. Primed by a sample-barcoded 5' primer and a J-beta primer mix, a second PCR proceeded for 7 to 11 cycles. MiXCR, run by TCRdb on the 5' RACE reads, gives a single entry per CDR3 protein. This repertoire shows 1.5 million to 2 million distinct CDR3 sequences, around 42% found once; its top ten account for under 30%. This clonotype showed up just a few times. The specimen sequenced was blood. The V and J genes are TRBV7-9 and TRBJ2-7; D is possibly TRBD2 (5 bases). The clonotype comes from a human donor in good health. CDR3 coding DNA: TGTGCCAGCAGCTTAGGGGGAGAGGGTCCCATCTCCTACGAGCAGTACTTC. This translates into CASSLGGEGPISYEQYF.